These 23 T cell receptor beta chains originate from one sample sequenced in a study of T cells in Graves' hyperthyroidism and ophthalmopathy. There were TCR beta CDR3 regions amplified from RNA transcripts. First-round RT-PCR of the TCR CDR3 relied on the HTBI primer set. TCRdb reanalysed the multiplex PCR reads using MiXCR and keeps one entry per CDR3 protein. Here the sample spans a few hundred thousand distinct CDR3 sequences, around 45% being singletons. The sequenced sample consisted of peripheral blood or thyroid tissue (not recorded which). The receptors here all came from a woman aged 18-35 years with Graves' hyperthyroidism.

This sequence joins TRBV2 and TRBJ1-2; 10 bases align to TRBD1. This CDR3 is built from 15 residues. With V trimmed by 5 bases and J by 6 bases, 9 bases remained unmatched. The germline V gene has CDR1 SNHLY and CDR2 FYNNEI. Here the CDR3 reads CASSYKDRGRDGYTF. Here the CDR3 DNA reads TGTGCCAGCAGTTATAAAGACAGGGGGCGCGATGGCTACACCTTC.

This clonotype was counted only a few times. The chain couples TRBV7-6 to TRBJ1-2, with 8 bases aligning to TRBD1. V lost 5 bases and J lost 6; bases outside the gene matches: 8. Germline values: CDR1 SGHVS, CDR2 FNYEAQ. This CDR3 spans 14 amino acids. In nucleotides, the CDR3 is TGTGCCAGCAGCCAAGACAGGACAGGGAATGGCTACACCTTC. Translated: CASSQDRTGNGYTF.

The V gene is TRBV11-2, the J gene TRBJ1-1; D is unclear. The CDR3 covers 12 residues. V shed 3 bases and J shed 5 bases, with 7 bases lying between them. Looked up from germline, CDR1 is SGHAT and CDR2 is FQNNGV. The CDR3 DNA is TGTGCCAGCAGCTTTTCAGCAACTGAAGCTTTCTTT. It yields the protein CASSFSATEAFF.

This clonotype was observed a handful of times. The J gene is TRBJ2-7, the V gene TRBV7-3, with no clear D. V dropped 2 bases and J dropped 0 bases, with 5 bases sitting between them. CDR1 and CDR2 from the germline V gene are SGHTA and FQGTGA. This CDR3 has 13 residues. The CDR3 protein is CASSLRYSYEQYF. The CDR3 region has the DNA TGTGCCAGCAGCTTACGTTACTCCTACGAGCAGTACTTC.

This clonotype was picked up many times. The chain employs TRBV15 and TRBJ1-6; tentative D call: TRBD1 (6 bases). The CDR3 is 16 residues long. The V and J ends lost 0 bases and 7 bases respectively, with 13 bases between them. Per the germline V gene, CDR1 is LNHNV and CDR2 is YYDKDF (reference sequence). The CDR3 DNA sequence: TGTGCCACCAGCAGAGATAGGGGGACACCCAATTCACCCCTCCACTTT. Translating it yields CATSRDRGTPNSPLHF.

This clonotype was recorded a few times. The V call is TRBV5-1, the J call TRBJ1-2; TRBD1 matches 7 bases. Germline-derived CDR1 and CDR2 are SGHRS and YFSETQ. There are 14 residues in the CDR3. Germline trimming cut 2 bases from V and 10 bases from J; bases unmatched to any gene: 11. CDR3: CASSFLGTAAVYTF. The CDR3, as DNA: TGCGCCAGCAGCTTTCTCGGGACAGCAGCTGTCTACACCTTC.

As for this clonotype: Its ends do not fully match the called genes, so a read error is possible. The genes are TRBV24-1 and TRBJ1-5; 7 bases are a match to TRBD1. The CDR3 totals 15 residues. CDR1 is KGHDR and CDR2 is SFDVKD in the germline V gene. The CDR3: CASSDGDSSNQPQHF. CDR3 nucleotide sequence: TGTGCCAGCAGTGACGGGGACAGCAGCAATCAGCCCCAGCATTTT.

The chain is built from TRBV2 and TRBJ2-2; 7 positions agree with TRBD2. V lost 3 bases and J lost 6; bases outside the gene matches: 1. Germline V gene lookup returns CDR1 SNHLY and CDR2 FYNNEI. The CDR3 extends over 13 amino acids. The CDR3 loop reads CASSDREAGELFF. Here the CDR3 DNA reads TGTGCCAGCAGTGATCGGGAGGCCGGGGAGCTGTTTTTT.

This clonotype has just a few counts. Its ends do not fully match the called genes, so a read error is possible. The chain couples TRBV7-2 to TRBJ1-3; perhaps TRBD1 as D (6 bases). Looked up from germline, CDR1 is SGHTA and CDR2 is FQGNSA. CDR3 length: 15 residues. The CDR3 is CASSQDRSSGNTIYF. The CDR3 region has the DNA TGCGCCAGCAGCCAAGACAGGAGCTCTGGAAACACCATATATTTT.

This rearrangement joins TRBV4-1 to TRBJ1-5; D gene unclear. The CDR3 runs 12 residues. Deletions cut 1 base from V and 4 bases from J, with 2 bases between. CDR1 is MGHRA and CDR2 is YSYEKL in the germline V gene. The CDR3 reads CASSQVNQPQHF. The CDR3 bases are TGCGCCAGCAGCCAAGTTAATCAGCCCCAGCATTTT.

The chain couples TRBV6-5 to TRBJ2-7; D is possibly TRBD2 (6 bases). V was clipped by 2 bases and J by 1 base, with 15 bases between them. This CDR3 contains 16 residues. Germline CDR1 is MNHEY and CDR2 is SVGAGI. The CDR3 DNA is TGTGCCAGCAGTTACCGGGGACTTCAACCTTCCTACGAGCAGTACTTC. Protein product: CASSYRGLQPSYEQYF.

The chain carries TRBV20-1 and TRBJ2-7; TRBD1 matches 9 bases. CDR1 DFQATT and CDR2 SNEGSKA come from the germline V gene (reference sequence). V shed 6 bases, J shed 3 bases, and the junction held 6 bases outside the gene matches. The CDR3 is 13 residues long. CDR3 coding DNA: TGCAGTGCAGCACCGGGACAGGGCTACGAGCAGTACTTC. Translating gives CSAAPGQGYEQYF.

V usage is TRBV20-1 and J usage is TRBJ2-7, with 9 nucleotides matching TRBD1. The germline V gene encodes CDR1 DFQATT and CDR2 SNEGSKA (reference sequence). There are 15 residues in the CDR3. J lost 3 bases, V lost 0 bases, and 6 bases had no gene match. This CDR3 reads CSARDRETGGYEQYF. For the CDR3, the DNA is TGCAGTGCTAGAGATCGGGAGACAGGGGGCTACGAGCAGTACTTC.

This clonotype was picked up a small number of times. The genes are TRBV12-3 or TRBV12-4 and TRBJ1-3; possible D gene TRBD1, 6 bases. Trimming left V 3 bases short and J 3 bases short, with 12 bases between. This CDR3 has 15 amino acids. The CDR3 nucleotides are TGTGCCAGCAGTTTGGGGGCAGGGGATGGAAACACCATATATTTT. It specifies CASSLGAGDGNTIYF.

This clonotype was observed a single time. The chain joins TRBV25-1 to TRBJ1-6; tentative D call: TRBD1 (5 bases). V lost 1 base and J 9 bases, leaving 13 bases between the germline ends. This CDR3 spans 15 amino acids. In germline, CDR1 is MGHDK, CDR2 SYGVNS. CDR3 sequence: CASSEWGGVTSPLHF. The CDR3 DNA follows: TGTGCCAGCAGTGAATGGGGAGGGGTTACTTCACCCCTCCACTTT.

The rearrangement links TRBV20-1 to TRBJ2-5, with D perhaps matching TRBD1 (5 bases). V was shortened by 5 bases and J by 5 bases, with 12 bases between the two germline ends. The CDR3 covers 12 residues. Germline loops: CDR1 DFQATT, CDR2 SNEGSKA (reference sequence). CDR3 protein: CSAPGNSETQYF. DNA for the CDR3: TGCAGTGCTCCAGGGAATAGCGAGACCCAGTACTTC.

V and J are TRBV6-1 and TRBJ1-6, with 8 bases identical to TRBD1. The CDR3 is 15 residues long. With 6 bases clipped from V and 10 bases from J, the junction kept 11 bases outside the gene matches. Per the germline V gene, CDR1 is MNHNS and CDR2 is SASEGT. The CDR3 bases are TGTGCCAGCAGAATAGGGTGGACAGGGCAGTCACCCCTCCACTTT. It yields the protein CASRIGWTGQSPLHF.

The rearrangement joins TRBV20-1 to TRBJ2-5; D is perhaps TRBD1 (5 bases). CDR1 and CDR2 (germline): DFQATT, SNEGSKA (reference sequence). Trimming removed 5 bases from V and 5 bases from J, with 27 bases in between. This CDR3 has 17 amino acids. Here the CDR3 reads CSAGPAGFLDASETQYF. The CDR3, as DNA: TGCAGTGCTGGCCCTGCAGGGTTTCTTGACGCTTCGGAGACCCAGTACTTC.

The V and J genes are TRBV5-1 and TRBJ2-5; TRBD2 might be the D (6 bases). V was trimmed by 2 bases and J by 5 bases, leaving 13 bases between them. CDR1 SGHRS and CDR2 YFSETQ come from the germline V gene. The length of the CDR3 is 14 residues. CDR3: CASSFGGSGETQYF. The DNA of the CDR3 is TGCGCCAGCAGCTTTGGTGGGAGCGGGGAGACCCAGTACTTC.

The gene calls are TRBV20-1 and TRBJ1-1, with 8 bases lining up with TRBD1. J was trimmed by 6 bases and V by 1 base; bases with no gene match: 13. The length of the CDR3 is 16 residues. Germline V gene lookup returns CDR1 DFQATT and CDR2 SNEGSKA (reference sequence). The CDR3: CSARGSDRVVLAEAFF. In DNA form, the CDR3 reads TGCAGTGCTAGAGGGTCGGACAGGGTGGTTTTGGCTGAAGCTTTCTTT.

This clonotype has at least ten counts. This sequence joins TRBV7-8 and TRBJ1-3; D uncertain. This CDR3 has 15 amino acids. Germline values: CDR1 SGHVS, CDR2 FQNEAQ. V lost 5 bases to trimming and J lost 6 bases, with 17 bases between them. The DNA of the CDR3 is TGTGCCAGCAGCCCCGGGTGGGAAGGAGAAAACACCATATATTTT. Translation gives CASSPGWEGENTIYF. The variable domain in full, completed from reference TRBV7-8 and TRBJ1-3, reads GAGVSQSPRYKVAKRGQDVALRCDPISGHVSLFWYQQALGQGPEFLTYFQNEAQLDKSGLPSDRFFAERPEGSVSTLKIQRTQQEDSAVYLCASSPGWEGENTIYFGEGSWLTVV.

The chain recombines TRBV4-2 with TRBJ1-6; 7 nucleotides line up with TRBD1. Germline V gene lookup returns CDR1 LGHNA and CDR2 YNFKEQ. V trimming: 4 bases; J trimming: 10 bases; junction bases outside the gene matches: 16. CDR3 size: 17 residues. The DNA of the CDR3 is TGTGCCAGCAGCCCCACCCCGGCCGGAAGGGGGCGGTCACCCCTCCACTTT. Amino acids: CASSPTPAGRGRSPLHF.

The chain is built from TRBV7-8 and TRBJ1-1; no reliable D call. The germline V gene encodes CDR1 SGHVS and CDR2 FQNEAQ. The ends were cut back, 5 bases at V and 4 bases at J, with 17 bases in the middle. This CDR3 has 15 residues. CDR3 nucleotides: TGTGCCAGCAGCCGATTTGGGTGGTCCGGCACTGAAGCTTTCTTT. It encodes CASSRFGWSGTEAFF. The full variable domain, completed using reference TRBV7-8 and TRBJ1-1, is GAGVSQSPRYKVAKRGQDVALRCDPISGHVSLFWYQQALGQGPEFLTYFQNEAQLDKSGLPSDRFFAERPEGSVSTLKIQRTQQEDSAVYLCASSRFGWSGTEAFFGQGTRLTVV.